These 19 T cell receptor beta chains came from one sample sequenced in a study of blood T cell repertoires in COVID-19. TCRdb's copy holds only in-frame clones and misses some; the assay was immunoSEQ multiplex PCR. The sample comprises 300,000 to 500,000 clones, around nine tenths of which are singletons, and approximately 1% rests with the top ten. Sequencing input: PBMCs or T cells enriched from blood (not recorded which). The receptors come from a woman in her 30s with acute COVID-19.

The gene calls are TRBV13 and TRBJ2-5; 8 nucleotides agree with TRBD1. Germline CDR1 reads PRHDT; CDR2 reads FYEKMQ (reference sequence). V shed 5 bases, J shed 5 bases, and the junction held 7 bases outside the gene matches. This CDR3 region has 14 residues. The CDR3 DNA is TGTGCCAGCAGCGGACAGGGTCTAAGGGAGACCCAGTACTTC. Its translation is CASSGQGLRETQYF.

The genes are TRBV15 and TRBJ1-4; TRBD1 agrees at 7 bases. The CDR3 runs 16 residues. The junction had 9 bases not matched to a gene; V was cut back by 0 bases and J by 8 bases. Germline V gene sequence: CDR1 LNHNV, CDR2 YYDKDF (reference sequence). The CDR3 DNA reads as TGTGCCACCAGCAGAGATGCGACAGGGCTGGACGAAAAACTGTTTTTT. Translating gives CATSRDATGLDEKLFF. The whole variable domain, remainder taken from reference TRBV15 and TRBJ1-4, is DAMVIQNPRYQVTQFGKPVTLSCSQTLNHNVMYWYQQKSSQAPKLLFHYYDKDFNNEADTPDNFQSRRPNTSFCFLDIRSPGLGDTAMYLCATSRDATGLDEKLFFGSGTQLSVL.

The chain combines TRBV10-1 with TRBJ2-7; 8 nucleotides match TRBD1. Per germline, CDR1 WNHNN and CDR2 SYGVQD (reference sequence). After removal of 3 bases from V and 3 bases from J, the junction contained 7 bases not matched to a gene. The CDR3 totals 15 residues. Here the CDR3 reads CASSDFGTGNYEQYF. CDR3 DNA sequence: TGCGCCAGCAGTGATTTCGGGACAGGAAACTACGAGCAGTACTTC.

V and J are TRBV7-9 and TRBJ2-7, with a possible D match to TRBD1 (6 bases). The CDR3 has 13 residues. Looked up from germline, CDR1 is SEHNR and CDR2 is FQNEAQ (reference sequence). Trimming took off 5 bases at V and 7 bases at J, with 15 bases between the two ends. The CDR3 DNA sequence: TGTGCCAGCAGCAACAGGGACCTGGGGGAGCAGTACTTC. It translates to CASSNRDLGEQYF.

The chain has TRBV5-4 and TRBJ1-6, with 7 bases aligning to TRBD1. Looked up from germline, CDR1 is SGHNT and CDR2 is YYREEE (reference sequence). This CDR3 comprises 14 residues. The J segment lost 6 bases and the V segment lost 4 bases, leaving 4 bases of the junction unmatched. CDR3 coding DNA: TGTGCCAGCAGCGTGACAGGGTCTAATTCACCCCTCCACTTT. Protein sequence: CASSVTGSNSPLHF.

A remark on this clone: The sample holds other DNA sequences that translate to the same CDR3. The V gene is TRBV4-1, the J gene TRBJ1-2, with D possibly being TRBD1 (6 bases). CDR3 length: 14 residues. Between the trimmed V and J ends, which lost 0 bases and 3 bases, there was a span of 8 bases. Germline V gene data show CDR1 as MGHRA and CDR2 as YSYEKL. CDR3 sequence: CASSQDPGDYGYTF. DNA of the CDR3: TGCGCCAGCAGCCAAGATCCAGGGGACTATGGCTACACCTTC.

The gene calls are TRBV3-1 (or the pseudogene TRBV3-2) and TRBJ1-5; 7 bases are a match to TRBD1. Germline CDR1 LGHDT, CDR2 YNNKEL (reference sequence). This CDR3 contains 16 residues. J lost 0 bases, V lost 1 base, and 3 bases had no gene match. CDR3 residues: CASSQGGTVSNQPQHF. The CDR3 bases are TGTGCCAGCAGCCAAGGCGGGACAGTTAGCAATCAGCCCCAGCATTTT.

This clone was recorded once. The CDR3 bases are TGTGCCAGCAGCCTAACCGTACTAGCGGCCAGCTCCTACGAGCAGTACTTC. This sequence encodes CASSLTVLAASSYEQYF. The V call is TRBV7-8, the J call TRBJ2-7, with TRBD2 identical over 8 bases. The CDR3 is made up of 17 amino acids. The trim removed 5 bases at V and 0 bases at J, leaving 12 bases unmatched. Germline V CDR1 and CDR2: SGHVS, FQNEAQ.

This clone has only one observation. The genes are TRBV4-3 and TRBJ2-7; D might be TRBD1 (6 bases). CDR1 is LGHNA, CDR2 YSLEER, per germline. The V end was cut by 3 bases, the J end by 3 bases, with 15 bases between. The CDR3 has 15 amino acids. This CDR3 reads CASSQGPGTNYEQYF. The DNA for the CDR3 is TGCGCCAGCAGCCAGGGTCCAGGGACAAACTACGAGCAGTACTTC.

Regarding this clone: This sample also contains other DNA sequences that code for the same CDR3. The chain recombines TRBV7-3 with TRBJ1-3; D remains unclear. Germline CDR1 and CDR2: SGHTA and FQGTGA. The CDR3 loop spans 15 amino acids. V lost 0 bases, J lost 0 bases, and 6 bases lay in between. The CDR3 loop is CASSLTGSSGNTIYF. DNA for the CDR3: TGTGCCAGCAGCTTAACGGGCAGCTCTGGAAACACCATATATTTT.

This clone was seen once. V gene TRBV6-1 combines with J gene TRBJ2-1; 7 bases are shared with TRBD1. J lost 12 bases, V lost 2 bases, and 22 bases had no gene match. Looked up from germline, CDR1 is MNHNS and CDR2 is SASEGT. This CDR3 has 18 residues. The CDR3 nucleotides are TGTGCCAGCAGTGAAAGGTGGATCGAGGCCCGGGACAGCAGCCGGCAGTTCTTC. Encoded protein: CASSERWIEARDSSRQFF.

The J gene is TRBJ1-2, the V gene TRBV6-5; D perhaps matches TRBD1 (6 bases). The V gene's germline CDR1 is MNHEY and CDR2 SVGAGI. Trimming cost V 6 bases and J 3 bases, with 11 bases left between them. This CDR3 is 13 amino acids long. The CDR3 DNA follows: TGTGCCAGCAGGGTGGACAGCTACTATGGCTACACCTTC. It specifies CASRVDSYYGYTF.

J is TRBJ1-2 and V is TRBV4-1; TRBD1 agrees at 7 bases. The CDR3 is 15 residues long. Trimming took 5 bases from V and 4 from J; bases not matched to a gene: 10. Germline loops: CDR1 MGHRA, CDR2 YSYEKL. The CDR3 sequence: CASSSEPGQSYGYTF. The CDR3 region has the DNA TGCGCCAGCAGCTCTGAACCGGGACAGAGCTATGGCTACACCTTC.

This chain uses TRBV18 with TRBJ1-5, with 8 bases fitting TRBD1. CDR3 length: 18 amino acids. V trimming: 5 bases; J trimming: 0 bases; junction bases outside the gene matches: 12. Germline CDR1 is KGHSH and CDR2 is LQKENI. CDR3 DNA sequence: TGTGCCAGCTCATCCGACAGGGGAGGGGGCCTTAGCAATCAGCCCCAGCATTTT. Its translation: CASSSDRGGGLSNQPQHF.

This sequence joins TRBV3-1 (or the pseudogene TRBV3-2) and TRBJ2-3; TRBD2 agrees at 8 bases. Germline V gene lookup returns CDR1 LGHDT and CDR2 YNNKEL (reference sequence). The CDR3 consists of 17 residues. Trimming removed 1 base from V and 3 bases from J; junction bases left unmatched: 9. CDR3 sequence (DNA): TGTGCCAGCAGCCAAGGAACACTAGCGGTAGGGACAGATACGCAGTATTTT. Translation gives CASSQGTLAVGTDTQYF.

This clone has only one observation. V is TRBV21-1 and J is TRBJ1-5. TRBV21-1 is deemed a pseudogene. The CDR3 covers 21 residues. The CDR3 protein is CASSKKRQEGLGVDSNQPQHF. CDR3 DNA: TGTGCCAGCAGCAAAAAGCGCCAGGAGGGGTTAGGGGTTGATAGCAATCAGCCCCAGCATTTT.

CDR3 amino acids: CASSPDIQTGFTDTQYF. CDR3 sequence (DNA): TGTGCCAGCAGTCCCGATATCCAGACAGGGTTTACAGATACGCAGTATTTT. V usage is TRBV27 and J usage is TRBJ2-3; 7 nucleotides align to TRBD1. The CDR3 covers 17 residues. After removal of 5 bases from V and 3 bases from J, the junction contained 14 bases not matched to a gene. CDR1 MNHEY and CDR2 SMNVEV come from the germline V gene (reference sequence).

The J gene is TRBJ1-6, the V gene TRBV5-1; D ambiguous. The CDR3 totals 14 residues. CDR1 is SGHRS, CDR2 YFSETQ, per germline. Trimming took 6 bases from V and 7 from J, leaving 14 bases between them. CDR3 residues: CASKVEATNSPLHF. The CDR3 bases are TGCGCCAGCAAAGTGGAGGCGACAAATTCACCCCTCCACTTT.

The V and J genes are TRBV3-1 (or the pseudogene TRBV3-2) and TRBJ1-2; no reliable D call. This CDR3 region has 14 residues. The V end was cut by 0 bases, the J end by 4 bases, with 9 bases between. Per germline, CDR1 LGHDT and CDR2 YNNKEL (reference sequence). CDR3 sequence (DNA): TGTGCCAGCAGCCAAGATCACTCTATCTATGGCTACACCTTC. Translation gives CASSQDHSIYGYTF.